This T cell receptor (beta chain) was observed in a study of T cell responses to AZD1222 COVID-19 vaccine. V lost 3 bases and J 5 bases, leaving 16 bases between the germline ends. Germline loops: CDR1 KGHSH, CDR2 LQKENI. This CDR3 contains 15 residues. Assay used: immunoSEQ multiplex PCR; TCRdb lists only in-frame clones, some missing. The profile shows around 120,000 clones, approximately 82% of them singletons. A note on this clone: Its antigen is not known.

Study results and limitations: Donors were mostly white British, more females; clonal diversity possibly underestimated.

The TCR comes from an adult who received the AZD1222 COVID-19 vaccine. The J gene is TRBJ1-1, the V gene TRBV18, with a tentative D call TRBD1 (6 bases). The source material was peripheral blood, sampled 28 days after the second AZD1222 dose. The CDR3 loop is CASSPVAKGETEAFF. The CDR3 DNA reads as TGTGCCAGCTCACCGGTAGCTAAGGGGGAGACTGAAGCTTTCTTT.